The rows below give T cell receptor beta chains drawn from one sample of a study of cytomegalovirus exposure and HLA in healthy donors. TCRdb keeps only in-frame clones here, not all; method: immunoSEQ multiplex PCR. The sample consists of roughly 120,000 clones, around 66% of them appearing once. Sequencing was performed on PBMCs. Source of these receptors: a man between 18 and 29 years old in good health and CMV-seropositive. Each CDR3 is given with its conserved first and last residue. Each record gives: V gene, J gene, clone size, D gene, CDR3 protein, CDR3 DNA. The D gene is left open where the match is weak. A row's size may be missing; if present it is once, few, many or a size class.

>TRBV27|TRBJ2-1|few|TRBD2
CASSLSAGGPGNEQFF
TGTGCCAGCAGTTTGTCGGCGGGGGGGCCCGGGAATGAGCAGTTCTTC
>TRBV18|TRBJ2-6|.|TRBD1
CASSRMTGGSAGANVLTF
TGTGCCAGCTCACGGATGACAGGGGGCTCTGCTGGGGCCAACGTCCTGACTTTC
>TRBV6-5|TRBJ2-3|.|.
CASSERQAEDTQYF
TGTGCCAGCAGTGAGAGACAGGCGGAAGATACGCAGTATTTT
>TRBV2|TRBJ1-1|.|.
CASRFRDKNTEAFF
TGTGCCAGCAGATTCCGGGACAAGAACACTGAAGCTTTCTTT
>TRBV15|TRBJ2-1|.|TRBD2
CATSRAGSGANEQFF
TGTGCCACCAGCAGAGCGGGCAGCGGGGCAAATGAGCAGTTCTTC
>TRBV23-1|TRBJ1-2|.|.
CASSQSRCGYGYTF
TGCGCCAGCAGTCAATCTCGATGCGGCTATGGCTACACCTTC
>TRBV12-5|TRBJ2-5|few|TRBD1
CASATGYQETQYF
TGTGCTAGTGCGACAGGGTACCAAGAGACCCAGTACTTC
>TRBV5-4|TRBJ1-6|.|TRBD1
CASSLTGDGSPLHF
TGTGCCAGCAGCTTGACAGGGGATGGTTCACCCCTCCACTTT
>TRBV6-4|TRBJ2-2|.|TRBD2
CASSALAGGANTGELFF
TGTGCCAGCAGCGCACTAGCGGGGGGTGCGAACACCGGGGAGCTGTTTTTT
>TRBV7-4|TRBJ1-3|.|.
CASIQAPMSSGNTIYF
TGTGCCAGCATCCAAGCACCCATGAGCTCTGGAAACACCATATATTTT
>TRBV18|TRBJ2-1|.|TRBD2
CASSPAGRADEQFF
TGTGCCAGCTCACCAGCCGGGAGGGCCGATGAGCAGTTCTTC
>TRBV11-2|TRBJ1-2|.|.
CASGVGRENYGYTF
TGTGCCAGCGGCGTCGGTAGGGAGAACTATGGCTACACCTTC
>TRBV10-1|TRBJ2-1|.|TRBD2
CASSESRGKYNEQFF
TGCGCCAGCAGTGAGTCGCGGGGGAAATACAATGAGCAGTTCTTC
>TRBV11-2|TRBJ2-1|.|.
CASSSLWAEQFF
TGTGCCAGCAGCTCCCTGTGGGCGGAGCAGTTCTTC
>TRBV7-9|TRBJ2-3|.|TRBD2
CASSYTSGGVSLSTDTQYF
TGTGCCAGCAGCTATACTAGCGGGGGGGTATCACTTAGCACAGATACGCAGTATTTT
>TRBV6-1|TRBJ1-1|.|TRBD1
CASSRDSNTEAFF
TGTGCCAGCAGCCGGGACAGTAACACTGAAGCTTTCTTT
>TRBV10-1|TRBJ2-1|few|TRBD1
CASSDHSEPLGGQGVNEQFF
TGCGCCAGCAGTGACCACTCCGAGCCTTTAGGGGGACAGGGGGTCAATGAGCAGTTCTTC
>TRBV19|TRBJ1-5|.|TRBD1
CASSITAGGRQPQHF
TGTGCCAGTAGTATCACCGCAGGGGGGCGGCAGCCCCAGCATTTT
>TRBV25-1|TRBJ2-6|.|TRBD2
CASSEPGGPGANVLTF
TGTGCCAGCAGTGAACCGGGGGGGCCGGGGGCCAACGTCCTGACTTTC
>TRBV2|TRBJ1-5|.|TRBD1
CASSAQGVNQPQHF
TGTGCCAGCAGCGCCCAGGGGGTCAATCAGCCCCAGCATTTT
>TRBV28|TRBJ1-1|.|.
CASSLAGANTEAFF
TGTGCCAGCAGTTTGGCGGGGGCGAACACTGAAGCTTTCTTT
>TRBV7-9|TRBJ2-1|.|TRBD2
CASSLNRPGRGGYNEQFF
TGTGCCAGCAGCTTAAACCGGCCCGGGCGGGGGGGATACAATGAGCAGTTCTTC
>TRBV19|TRBJ2-2|.|.
CASSSLNTGELFF
TGTGCCAGTAGCAGTCTGAACACCGGGGAGCTGTTTTTT
>TRBV6-4|TRBJ2-3|.|.
CASSAGTYTDTQYF
TGTGCCAGCAGCGCCGGGACTTACACAGATACGCAGTATTTT
>TRBV11-2|TRBJ2-5|.|TRBD2
CASKPIGLAGGQETQYF
TGTGCCAGCAAACCAATCGGACTAGCGGGGGGGCAAGAGACCCAGTACTTC
>TRBV2|TRBJ1-3|.|.
CASSVGGTGNTIYF
TGTGCCAGCAGTGTTGGAGGGACTGGAAACACCATATATTTT
>TRBV20-1|TRBJ1-4|.|.
CSVAFNEKLFF
TGCAGTGTGGCCTTTAATGAAAAACTGTTTTTT
>TRBV19|TRBJ1-2|.|TRBD1
CASSIDRGHGYTF
TGTGCCAGTAGTATAGACAGGGGGCATGGCTACACCTTC
>TRBV6-1|TRBJ1-1|.|.
CASSPAGGPEAFF
TGTGCCAGCAGTCCCGCCGGGGGACCTGAAGCTTTCTTT
>TRBV29-1|TRBJ1-1|few|.
CSVRSSQGIAEAFF
TGCAGCGTTCGAAGTTCTCAGGGTATCGCTGAAGCTTTCTTT
>TRBV12-2|TRBJ2-2|.|.
CASRLVEGFSTGELFF
TGTGCAAGTCGCTTAGTGGAGGGCTTTAGCACCGGGGAGCTGTTTTTT
>TRBV4-2|TRBJ2-1|.|.
CASSQAREAYNEQFF
TGTGCCAGCAGCCAAGCCAGGGAAGCCTACAATGAGCAGTTCTTC
>TRBV30|TRBJ2-5|.|.
CAWIRLTEQYF
TGTGCCTGGATTCGACTGACTGAGCAGTACTTC
>TRBV2|TRBJ2-3|.|.
CASSDNREPSTDTQYF
TGTGCCAGCAGTGATAACAGGGAACCTAGCACAGATACGCAGTATTTT
>TRBV5-6|TRBJ2-4|.|.
CASSLLVRVNIQYF
TGTGCCAGCAGCTTGCTCGTCCGGGTGAACATTCAGTACTTC
>TRBV5-6|TRBJ2-1|.|TRBD1
CASSWTGGWNEQFF
TGTGCCAGCAGCTGGACAGGGGGCTGGAATGAGCAGTTCTTC
>TRBV28|TRBJ1-2|.|TRBD1
CASSLGQNYGYTF
TGTGCCAGCAGCTTGGGACAGAACTATGGCTACACCTTC
>TRBV2|TRBJ1-1|.|.
CAKQQDMNTEAFF
TGTGCCAAACAACAGGATATGAACACTGAAGCTTTCTTT
>TRBV25-1|TRBJ1-1|few|TRBD1
CAVSGTGLGRTEAFF
TGTGCCGTAAGTGGGACAGGACTAGGACGCACTGAAGCTTTCTTT
>TRBV5-1|TRBJ2-2|.|TRBD1
CASTTTGANTGELFF
TGCGCCAGCACCACGACAGGGGCGAACACCGGGGAGCTGTTTTTT
>TRBV6-6|TRBJ2-7|.|.
CASSYPGDVYEQYF
TGTGCCAGCAGTTACCCCGGGGATGTCTACGAGCAGTACTTC
>TRBV5-1|TRBJ1-2|.|.
CASSFGAAYGYTF
TGCGCCAGCAGCTTTGGGGCCGCTTATGGCTACACCTTC
>TRBV27|TRBJ2-1|.|.
CASSFGNEQFF
TGTGCCAGCAGTTTCGGCAATGAGCAGTTCTTC
>TRBV29-1|TRBJ1-4|once|.
CSASPRDTSEKLFF
TGCAGCGCCTCTCCCCGGGACACCTCTGAAAAACTGTTTTTT
>TRBV6-5|TRBJ1-5|.|TRBD1
CAGRTGIEPQHF
TGTGCCGGGAGGACAGGGATAGAGCCCCAGCATTTT
>TRBV2|TRBJ2-7|.|.
CASSVAGAYEQYF
TGTGCCAGCAGCGTAGCCGGAGCCTACGAGCAGTACTTC
>TRBV6-5|TRBJ2-1|.|TRBD1
CASSPRTGPWEQFF
TGTGCCAGCAGTCCACGGACAGGCCCTTGGGAGCAGTTCTTC
>TRBV5-1|TRBJ2-5|.|TRBD2
CASSREGTSRRETQYF
TGCGCCAGCAGCAGGGAGGGGACTAGCCGTAGGGAGACCCAGTACTTC
>TRBV30|TRBJ2-5|few|TRBD2
CAWSSPGLAAETQYF
TGTGCCTGGAGTTCGCCGGGACTAGCGGCTGAGACCCAGTACTTC
>TRBV1|TRBJ2-7|.|.
CTSSRGTGVCYEQYF
TGCACCAGCAGTAGAGGGACAGGGGTATGCTACGAGCAGTACTTC
>TRBV10-2|TRBJ2-6|.|.
CASSDPGVGANVLTF
TGCGCCAGCAGTGACCCAGGGGTCGGGGCCAACGTCCTGACTTTC
>TRBV6-1|TRBJ1-1|.|.
CASSYPGLTTEAFF
TGTGCCAGCAGTTATCCAGGGCTTACTACTGAAGCTTTCTTT
>TRBV11-3|TRBJ1-1|.|.
CASSNGETNTEAFF
TGTGCCAGCAGCAACGGGGAGACGAACACTGAAGCTTTCTTT